The following is a TCR beta chain sequence with its context. Participants spanned ages about 18 to 100 years and resided in about 25 US areas. The sample comes from a study of blood T cell repertoires in COVID-19. About the study: The study counted Cohort 3 donors as recovered given two negative PCRs, clearance, or symptom resolution. Sites in the United States, Italy and Spain provided acute and convalescent COVID-19 samples.

Unmatched junction bases numbered 7, after V lost 5 bases and J lost 9 bases. CDR1 and CDR2 (germline): SGHAT, FQNNGV. The CDR3 is 12 residues long. Original processing notes: Reference gene primer amplification yielded estimated nucleated cell counts. Produced via immunoSEQ multiplex PCR; TCRdb's table is partial and in-frame only. The DNA was the basis for D and trimming; V, J and clone size are from that table. The sample yields roughly 210,000 clones, 87% seen once. The genes are TRBV11-2 and TRBJ2-7, with TRBD2 matching 7 bases. This receptor was obtained from a man aged 25-40 years in a cohort exposed to, infected with or recovered from COVID-19 (not recorded which). Sequenced sample: PBMCs or T cells enriched from blood (not recorded which). The CDR3 is CASSQTGGGQYF. The CDR3 bases are TGTGCCAGCAGCCAAACGGGGGGTGGGCAGTACTTC.